This is a list of T cell receptor beta chains from one sample in a study of blood T cell repertoires in COVID-19. TCRdb's copy holds only in-frame clones and misses some; the assay was immunoSEQ multiplex PCR. Of 45,000 to 55,000 clones listed, around 84% are singletons. Sequencing used peripheral blood. The receptors stem from a man aged 50-59 years with acute or convalescent COVID-19. CDR3s include the opening cysteine and the closing phenylalanine or tryptophan.

V gene	J gene	CDR3 length	CDR3 protein
TRBV5-1	TRBJ1-1	13	CASRTGSNTEAFF
TRBV2	TRBJ2-5	11	CASSVRETQYF
TRBV19	TRBJ2-2	12	CAAEGYTGELFF
TRBV9	TRBJ2-2	14	CASSVGQGTGELFF
TRBV5-1	TRBJ1-5	13	CASSLSGDQPQHF
TRBV27	TRBJ1-1	14	CASMIQGFGTEAFF
TRBV11-1	TRBJ1-5	14	CASSPTGPNQPQHF
TRBV9	TRBJ2-2	18	CASSGRLGQGDDTGELFF
TRBV19	TRBJ1-4	15	CASSPRRQGGEKLFF
TRBV4-2	TRBJ2-5	17	CASSQALGTRGQETQYF
TRBV6-2/TRBV6-3	TRBJ1-1	16	CASSPKDRTMNTEAFF
TRBV3-1/TRBV3-2	TRBJ2-1	16	CASSQPYGGAYNEQFF
TRBV7-6	TRBJ1-5	15	CASSNGQGGNQPQHF
TRBV15	TRBJ2-5	15	CATSRDPSGQETQYF
TRBV24-1	TRBJ2-1	15	CATSVAGGAFNEQFF
TRBV6-6	TRBJ1-2	19	CASSLPAGTGVLTLTGYTF
TRBV6-1	TRBJ1-1	14	CASSEYRGGTEAFF
TRBV19	TRBJ2-2	14	CAVGPRGGTGELFF
TRBV3-1/TRBV3-2	TRBJ2-5	12	CASSPTDGTQYF
TRBV28	TRBJ2-7	15	CASRNLGQGEYEQYF
TRBV7-2	TRBJ1-2	12	CASSRDRGGYTF
TRBV5-6	TRBJ1-1	15	CASSSNAQGYLEAFF
TRBV6-6	TRBJ2-2	15	CASISLSQNTGELFF
TRBV5-1	TRBJ2-1	16	CASSLVALAGRNEQFF
TRBV29-1	TRBJ2-5	12	CSSCEAEETQYF
TRBV5-1	TRBJ2-2	15	CASSRGTTFAGELFF
TRBV29-1	TRBJ2-1	12	CSVERGYNEQFF
TRBV5-1	TRBJ2-4	17	CARRQGQKVVAKNIQYF
TRBV3-1/TRBV3-2	TRBJ2-3	17	CASSQDILAGVTDTQYF
TRBV28	TRBJ1-5	16	CASSFWAGGMNQPQHF
TRBV6-6	TRBJ2-5	13	CASSDQGAETQYF
TRBV9	TRBJ1-1	15	CASSAWTGGYTEAFF
TRBV29-1	TRBJ2-1	14	CSVEVGVYYNEQFF
TRBV29-1	TRBJ1-5	15	CSVQVQADSNQPQHF
TRBV5-6	TRBJ2-7	18	CASSTGHLGLAATYEQYF
TRBV6-4	TRBJ1-3	17	CASRIPGQGAPGNTIYF
TRBV7-3	TRBJ1-2	13	CASSPTGEGGYTF
TRBV7-9	TRBJ2-3	14	CASSATASTDTQYF
TRBV19	TRBJ2-5	17	CASSIEVPTGGLETQYF
TRBV19	TRBJ2-7	15	CASSPGQTNAYEQYF
TRBV28	TRBJ1-5	15	CASSFSGMNNQPQHF
TRBV18	TRBJ2-7	17	CASSKAGGQLSSYEQYF
TRBV9	TRBJ2-1	14	CASSVATGGNEQFF
TRBV19	TRBJ2-3	17	CASSNRASAGPADTQYF
TRBV6-4	TRBJ2-7	15	CASSEGTGSSYEQYF
TRBV13	TRBJ1-2	15	CASSLLGAGDYGYTF
TRBV28	TRBJ2-7	19	CASSSLFWTSGNSGYEQYF
TRBV23-1	TRBJ2-5	15	CASSQSSTDQETQYF
TRBV4-1	TRBJ2-1	14	CASSQVAGENEQFF
TRBV7-8	TRBJ1-1	14	CASSFNGEGTEAFF
TRBV19	TRBJ2-1	14	CASTPLAGRNEQFF
TRBV5-4	TRBJ1-1	13	CASSPSTNTEAFF
TRBV29-1	TRBJ1-1	16	CSVDIRTLGVNTEAFF
TRBV5-1	TRBJ2-1	15	CASSLAPSDYNEQFF
TRBV7-6	TRBJ2-3	16	CASSRNHGTGTDTQYF
TRBV4-1	TRBJ2-3	16	CASSQAQREFTDTQYF
TRBV11-2	TRBJ1-1	16	CASSLVQGISNTEAFF
TRBV4-2	TRBJ1-4	15	CASSQEVQINEKLFF
TRBV6-5	TRBJ2-7	14	CASRATSGSYEQYF